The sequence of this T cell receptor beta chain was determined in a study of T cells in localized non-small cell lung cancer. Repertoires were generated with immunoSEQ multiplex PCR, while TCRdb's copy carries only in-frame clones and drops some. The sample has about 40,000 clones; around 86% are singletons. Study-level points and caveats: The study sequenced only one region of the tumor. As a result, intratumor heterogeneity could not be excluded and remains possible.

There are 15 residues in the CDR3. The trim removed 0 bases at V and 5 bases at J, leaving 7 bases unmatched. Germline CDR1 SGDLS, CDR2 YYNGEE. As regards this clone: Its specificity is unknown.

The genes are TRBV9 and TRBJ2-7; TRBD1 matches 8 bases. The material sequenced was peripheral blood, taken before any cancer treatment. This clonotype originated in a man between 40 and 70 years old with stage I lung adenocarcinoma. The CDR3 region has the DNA TGTGCCAGCAGCGTAGGTATGGACAGGGCCCACGAGCAGTACTTC. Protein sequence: CASSVGMDRAHEQYF.